This T cell receptor beta chain stems from a study of blood T cell repertoires in COVID-19. Overall study context: Collection of acute and convalescent COVID-19 samples took place in the United States, Italy and Spain. The cDNA or gDNA used as material had been derived from T cells, B-cell-depleted T cells, or PBMCs.

Germline assignment: CDR1 SGHTS and CDR2 YDEGEE. With 3 bases removed from V and 0 bases from J, the gap between germline ends came to 10 bases. This CDR3 region has 14 residues. Methods used by the authors: Amplification from reference gene primers served as the basis for estimated nucleated cell counts. Here immunoSEQ multiplex PCR was the method, and the copy in TCRdb shows in-frame clones only, minus some. V and J calls and clone size are given by that table; D and trimming were obtained from the DNA. The sample has fewer than 65,000 clones, 75% to 90% seen once. In its sample, this clone was seen a few times.

This receptor was taken from a man in his 60s with acute or convalescent COVID-19. V is TRBV5-8 and J is TRBJ2-7; a possible D gene is TRBD1 (5 bases). The specimen was peripheral blood. Here the CDR3 reads CASSSGIGSYEQYF. The CDR3 bases are TGTGCCAGCAGCTCAGGGATTGGCTCCTACGAGCAGTACTTC. Looking up the rest from reference TRBV5-8 and TRBJ2-7 gives the full variable domain: EAGVTQSPTHLIKTRGQQATLRCSPISGHTSVYWYQQALGLGLQFLLWYDEGEERNRGNFPPRFSGRQFPNYSSELNVNALELEDSALYLCASSSGIGSYEQYFGPGTRLTVT.